This TCR beta chain comes out of a study of Graves' ophthalmopathy and Graves' hyperthyroidism. Amplification of the TCR beta CDR3 regions used RNA transcripts (as template). A first-round RT-PCR used HTBI primers, followed by a second-round multiplex PCR. TCRdb redid the calling of the multiplex PCR reads with MiXCR, one entry per CDR3 protein. Of approximately 210,000 distinct CDR3 sequences detected, roughly a fifth appear once; the ten largest clones hold roughly 39%. Other autoimmune disease, uncontrolled infection, pregnancy and lactation led to exclusion. Clinical symptoms, serum thyroxine, TRAb, thyroid ultrasound and orbital computed tomography formed the basis of diagnosis. Details on this clonotype: Its antigen is as yet unknown.

General observations from the study: Most expanded clonotypes in thyroid above 0.001 frequency also showed up in blood.

Germline CDR1 reads LNHNV; CDR2 reads YYDKDF (reference sequence). V shed 3 bases and J shed 5 bases, with 7 bases lying between them. CDR3 length equals 12 residues. The chain uses TRBV15 and TRBJ2-5; D remains unclear. Material for sequencing was peripheral blood. This TCR was sampled from a woman aged 45-65 years with Graves' ophthalmopathy. CDR3 loop: CATSSGWETQYF. CDR3 DNA: TGTGCCACCAGCAGCGGGTGGGAGACCCAGTACTTC.